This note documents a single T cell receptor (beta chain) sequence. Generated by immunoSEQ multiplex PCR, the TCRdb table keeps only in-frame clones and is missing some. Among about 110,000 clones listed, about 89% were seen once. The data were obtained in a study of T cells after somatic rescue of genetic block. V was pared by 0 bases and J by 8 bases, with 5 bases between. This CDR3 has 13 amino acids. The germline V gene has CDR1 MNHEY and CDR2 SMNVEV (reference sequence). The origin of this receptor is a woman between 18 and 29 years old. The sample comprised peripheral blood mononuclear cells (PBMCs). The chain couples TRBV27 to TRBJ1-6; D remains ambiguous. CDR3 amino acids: CASSLSMDSPLHF. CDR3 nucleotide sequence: TGTGCCAGCAGTTTATCGATGGATTCACCCCTCCACTTT.